These T cell receptor beta chains were read from a single sample in a study of blood T cell repertoires in COVID-19. The repertoire was sequenced with immunoSEQ multiplex PCR; TCRdb's copy has only in-frame clones and lacks some. The sample carries over 120,000 clones, approximately 83% recorded once. Sequencing was performed on peripheral blood. All receptors come from a woman over 75 with acute or convalescent COVID-19. CDR3s include the opening cysteine and the closing phenylalanine or tryptophan. A D gene is named only where the DNA matches it firmly. Size is stated for part of the rows, as once, few or many counts, or as a class when the clone is expanded.

J: TRBJ1-2
D: .
V: TRBV19
size: .
DNA: TGTGCCAGTAGTCCCTCGGGACTCCGACACTATGGCTACACCTTC
CDR3: CASSPSGLRHYGYTF

J: TRBJ2-6
D: .
V: TRBV5-4
size: few
DNA: TGTGCCAGCAGCTTGTGGGCAGGGCCTGGGGCCAACGTCCTGACTTTC
CDR3: CASSLWAGPGANVLTF

J: TRBJ2-7
D: .
V: TRBV6-5
size: .
DNA: TGTGCCAGCAGCCTCCCCAACAGGGCCTACGAGCAGTACTTC
CDR3: CASSLPNRAYEQYF

J: TRBJ2-5
D: .
V: TRBV5-1
size: .
DNA: TGCGCCAGCAGCTGGACAGTTCAAGAGACCCAGTACTTC
CDR3: CASSWTVQETQYF

J: TRBJ1-4
D: .
V: TRBV5-5
size: .
DNA: TGTGCCAGCAGCCTTTGGGGAGGAAGGGGTGAGGAAAAACTGTTTTTT
CDR3: CASSLWGGRGEEKLFF

J: TRBJ2-7
D: TRBD1
V: TRBV6-5
size: once
DNA: TGTGCCAGCAGTCCGGACAGGGACGGCGACGAGCAGTACTTC
CDR3: CASSPDRDGDEQYF

J: TRBJ2-5
D: TRBD1
V: TRBV6-6
size: .
DNA: TGTGCCAGCAGTTACAGAACAGGGGGGCGGGAGACCCAGTACTTC
CDR3: CASSYRTGGRETQYF

J: TRBJ1-1
D: .
V: TRBV3-1/TRBV3-2
size: .
DNA: TGTGCCAGCAGCCTCGGGGCGGGGGTTGAAGCTTTCTTT
CDR3: CASSLGAGVEAFF

J: TRBJ1-2
D: TRBD1
V: TRBV18
size: .
DNA: TGTGCCAGCTCACCACCCGGGACAGGGTTGACTGGCTACACCTTC
CDR3: CASSPPGTGLTGYTF

J: TRBJ1-2
D: TRBD1
V: TRBV4-3
size: .
DNA: TGCGCCAGCAGCCAAGGGGACAGGGTTAACTATGGCTACACCTTC
CDR3: CASSQGDRVNYGYTF

J: TRBJ1-5
D: TRBD1
V: TRBV7-2
size: .
DNA: TGTGCCAGCAGCCGGGACAGGGGGCCCCAGCATTTT
CDR3: CASSRDRGPQHF

J: TRBJ1-4
D: .
V: TRBV20-1
size: .
DNA: TGCAGTGCTAGTCCGCCTGGGCCTAATGAAAAACTGTTTTTT
CDR3: CSASPPGPNEKLFF

J: TRBJ2-2
D: .
V: TRBV12-5
size: .
DNA: TGTGCTAGTGGGAATACCGGGAACACCGGGGAGCTGTTTTTT
CDR3: CASGNTGNTGELFF

J: TRBJ1-5
D: .
V: TRBV4-1
size: .
DNA: TGCGCCAGCAGCCGCCTAGGGGTTGCATTACAGCCCCAGCATTTT
CDR3: CASSRLGVALQPQHF

J: TRBJ2-7
D: TRBD1
V: TRBV5-1
size: .
DNA: TGCGCCAGCAGCTTGGGGCAGGGGGCGCGCGGCTCCTACGAGCAGTACTTC
CDR3: CASSLGQGARGSYEQYF

J: TRBJ1-3
D: .
V: TRBV19
size: .
DNA: TGTGCCAGTACCCTTTGGGGGCGCCACTCGGGAGGAAACACCATATATTTT
CDR3: CASTLWGRHSGGNTIYF

J: TRBJ2-5
D: .
V: TRBV4-1
size: .
DNA: TGCGCCAGCAGCCAAGGGGAGAGGCGAGAGACCCAGTACTTC
CDR3: CASSQGERRETQYF

J: TRBJ1-1
D: TRBD1
V: TRBV5-1
size: .
DNA: TGCGCCAGCAGGGAGGACAGGGTCACTGAAGCTTTCTTT
CDR3: CASREDRVTEAFF

J: TRBJ1-5
D: .
V: TRBV19
size: .
DNA: TGTGCCAGTAGTCCCCGGGAAAGCAATCAGCCCCAGCATTTT
CDR3: CASSPRESNQPQHF

J: TRBJ1-6
D: TRBD1
V: TRBV11-2
size: once
DNA: TGTGCCAGCAGCTTAGGAGGGGGACAGGGGGTTAATTCACCCCTCCACTTT
CDR3: CASSLGGGQGVNSPLHF

J: TRBJ2-2
D: TRBD2
V: TRBV6-4
size: .
DNA: TGTGCCAGCAGAGCGGGGAAATTGGACACCGGGGAGCTGTTTTTT
CDR3: CASRAGKLDTGELFF

J: TRBJ1-3
D: .
V: TRBV3-1/TRBV3-2
size: .
DNA: TGTGCCAGCAGCCAAGTCTCGGGATATGGAAACACCATATATTTT
CDR3: CASSQVSGYGNTIYF

J: TRBJ1-1
D: .
V: TRBV5-1
size: .
DNA: TGCGCCAGCAGCCCCGGGGTTGGGGGCGGCACTGAAGCTTTCTTT
CDR3: CASSPGVGGGTEAFF

J: TRBJ2-1
D: TRBD2
V: TRBV7-3
size: .
DNA: TGTGCCAGCAGCTTCCTAACTAGCGGTGAGCAGTTCTTC
CDR3: CASSFLTSGEQFF

J: TRBJ1-4
D: .
V: TRBV18
size: .
DNA: TGTGCCAGCTCACCACAAGGTCGGATACAGGGACGGGAAAAACTGTTTTTT
CDR3: CASSPQGRIQGREKLFF

J: TRBJ2-1
D: TRBD2
V: TRBV5-1
size: .
DNA: TGCGCCAGCAGCTTTTCCGGGACTAGCGGGGGGGATGAGCAGTTCTTC
CDR3: CASSFSGTSGGDEQFF

J: TRBJ2-4
D: .
V: TRBV19
size: .
DNA: TGTGCCAGTAGTATAGCGGGTCAAAACATTCAGTACTTC
CDR3: CASSIAGQNIQYF

J: TRBJ1-5
D: .
V: TRBV19
size: .
DNA: TGTGCCAGCTCAGCGGGGGGGCCGACGGGTCAGCCCCAGCATTTT
CDR3: CASSAGGPTGQPQHF

J: TRBJ1-2
D: .
V: TRBV27
size: .
DNA: TGTGCCAGCAGTTCGGGGAGCTATGGCTACACCTTC
CDR3: CASSSGSYGYTF

J: TRBJ2-5
D: .
V: TRBV12-3/TRBV12-4
size: .
DNA: TGTGCCAGCAGTTTAGCCAGCCAAGAGACCCAGTACTTC
CDR3: CASSLASQETQYF

J: TRBJ1-2
D: TRBD1
V: TRBV4-3
size: .
DNA: TGCGCCAGCAGCCAGCGCGCGTCGGGACAGGGAAACTATGGCTACACCTTC
CDR3: CASSQRASGQGNYGYTF

J: TRBJ1-1
D: .
V: TRBV3-1/TRBV3-2
size: .
DNA: TGTGCCAGCAGCCAGGTGGGACTTGAAGCTTTCTTT
CDR3: CASSQVGLEAFF

J: TRBJ1-1
D: TRBD1
V: TRBV25-1
size: few
DNA: TGTGCCAGCAGTGAACAGGGGGCGTTGAACACTGAAGCTTTCTTT
CDR3: CASSEQGALNTEAFF

J: TRBJ2-7
D: .
V: TRBV3-1/TRBV3-2
size: .
DNA: TGTGCCAGCAAAAAAGGGGGGGGAACCTACGAGCAGTACTTC
CDR3: CASKKGGGTYEQYF

J: TRBJ1-6
D: .
V: TRBV19
size: .
DNA: TGTGCCAGTAGTACCGACAGAGGAGGGTCACCCCTCCACTTT
CDR3: CASSTDRGGSPLHF

J: TRBJ1-1
D: .
V: TRBV3-1/TRBV3-2
size: .
DNA: TGTGCCAGCAGCCAAGTGGCGCGGGTCACTGAAGCTTTCTTT
CDR3: CASSQVARVTEAFF

J: TRBJ1-5
D: .
V: TRBV4-1
size: .
DNA: TGCGCCAGCAGCCAACCCCATCGGGGGGGTGAGCCCCAGCATTTT
CDR3: CASSQPHRGGEPQHF

J: TRBJ1-1
D: .
V: TRBV7-9
size: .
DNA: TGTGCCGGACAGTCGAACACTGAAGCTTTCTTT
CDR3: CAGQSNTEAFF

J: TRBJ1-6
D: .
V: TRBV5-4
size: .
DNA: TGTGCCAGCAGCTTGGATAGCTGGAATAATTCACCCCTCCACTTT
CDR3: CASSLDSWNNSPLHF

J: TRBJ2-7
D: .
V: TRBV19
size: few
DNA: TGTGCCAGTAGTCAATCAGGGGTCCCCCCCTACGAGCAGTACTTC
CDR3: CASSQSGVPPYEQYF

J: TRBJ2-3
D: .
V: TRBV3-1/TRBV3-2
size: .
DNA: TGTGCCAGCAGCCAAGTTTCTAGCGCTCGGGATACGCAGTATTTT
CDR3: CASSQVSSARDTQYF

J: TRBJ1-2
D: .
V: TRBV5-1
size: .
DNA: TGCGCCAGCCGACAGGTCAACTATGGCTACACCTTC
CDR3: CASRQVNYGYTF

J: TRBJ1-5
D: .
V: TRBV29-1
size: once
DNA: TGCAGCGTCCTCGAAGGACAGTGGAGCAATCAGCCCCAGCATTTT
CDR3: CSVLEGQWSNQPQHF

J: TRBJ2-2
D: .
V: TRBV14
size: .
DNA: TGTGCCAGCAGCCCCTTGGGCACAGTCAACACCGGGGAGCTGTTTTTT
CDR3: CASSPLGTVNTGELFF

J: TRBJ1-1
D: .
V: TRBV9
size: .
DNA: TGTGCCAGCAGCGAGGGGGAGGGCAGACCGAACACTGAAGCTTTCTTT
CDR3: CASSEGEGRPNTEAFF

J: TRBJ2-7
D: .
V: TRBV19
size: .
DNA: TGTGCCAGTAGTAAAAACAGGAACTCCTACGAGCAGTACTTC
CDR3: CASSKNRNSYEQYF

J: TRBJ1-1
D: TRBD1
V: TRBV19
size: .
DNA: TGTGCCAGTAGTGCCTGGACAGGGAGTAAAGCTTTCTTT
CDR3: CASSAWTGSKAFF

J: TRBJ2-5
D: TRBD2
V: TRBV13
size: .
DNA: TGTGCCAGCAGCTTGGAGCGGGAGCTGCAAGAGACCCAGTACTTC
CDR3: CASSLERELQETQYF

J: TRBJ1-2
D: TRBD1
V: TRBV5-4
size: .
DNA: TGTGCCAGCAGCGCCCGAACAGGGGCATCCGTGCGTGGCTACACCTTC
CDR3: CASSARTGASVRGYTF

J: TRBJ2-1
D: TRBD2
V: TRBV14
size: .
DNA: TGTGCCAGCAGCCGTACTAGCCCGGGTAGCGGGGGGGTATACAATGAGCAGTTCTTC
CDR3: CASSRTSPGSGGVYNEQFF

J: TRBJ2-7
D: TRBD1
V: TRBV3-1/TRBV3-2
size: .
DNA: TGTGCCAGCAGCCAAGACCGGGACAGGTCCCGAAGGTCCTACGAGCAGTACTTC
CDR3: CASSQDRDRSRRSYEQYF

J: TRBJ1-5
D: .
V: TRBV18
size: .
DNA: TGTGCCAGCTCTCCACCGGTAGGTAGCCTCGGAGTTGGTCCCCAGCATTTT
CDR3: CASSPPVGSLGVGPQHF

J: TRBJ1-5
D: TRBD1
V: TRBV6-2/TRBV6-3
size: .
DNA: TGTGCCAGCAGTCAACAGGGGTCCAGTCAGCCCCAGCATTTT
CDR3: CASSQQGSSQPQHF